The 11 T cell receptor beta chains below all came from one sample that was sequenced in a study of T cells in Graves' hyperthyroidism and ophthalmopathy. There were TCR beta CDR3 regions amplified from RNA transcripts. HTBI primers were the set used in a first-round RT-PCR of the TCR CDR3. TCRdb reanalysed the multiplex PCR reads using MiXCR and keeps one entry per CDR3 protein. The profile shows almost 500,000 distinct CDR3 sequences, roughly 22% of them singletons. Source material: blood. The receptor set was obtained from a woman in her 70s with Graves' ophthalmopathy.

The J gene is TRBJ1-3, the V gene TRBV30; possibly TRBD1 for D (5 bases). V lost 1 base and J 0 bases, leaving 10 bases between the germline ends. The germline gives CDR1 GTSNPN, CDR2 SVGIG (reference sequence). The CDR3 consists of 15 residues. CDR3 loop: CAWSEGAFSGNTIYF. The CDR3 DNA sequence: TGTGCCTGGAGTGAAGGGGCCTTCTCTGGAAACACCATATATTTT.

About this clonotype: A much larger clone lies a single base off, so this may be a read error. This chain connects TRBV12-3 or TRBV12-4 to TRBJ1-1; D perhaps matches TRBD1 (5 bases). Trimming removed 5 bases from V and 11 bases from J, with 15 bases in between. This CDR3 is 12 amino acids long. The CDR3 region is CASSISGAGAFF. The CDR3 region has the DNA TGTGCCAGCAGTATCTCCGGGGCCGGGGCTTTCTTT.

The rearrangement links TRBV7-9 to TRBJ2-7; TRBD2 agrees at 9 bases. The CDR3 sequence is 14 residues long. Germline trimming cut 2 bases from V and 7 bases from J; bases unmatched to any gene: 6. The germline gives CDR1 SEHNR, CDR2 FQNEAQ (reference sequence). The CDR3 spells CASSLLAGAREQYF. In DNA, the CDR3 is TGTGCCAGCAGCTTATTAGCGGGAGCTAGGGAGCAGTACTTC.

In its sample, this clonotype was seen a few times. This chain uses TRBV6-6 with TRBJ1-5, with 7 positions matching TRBD1. V lost 2 bases and J lost 1; bases outside the gene matches: 2. There are 15 residues in the CDR3. CDR1 and CDR2 (germline): MNHNY, SVGAGI (reference sequence). The chain's CDR3 is CASSYPGQSNQPQHF. The CDR3 DNA reads as TGTGCCAGCAGTTACCCGGGACAGAGCAATCAGCCCCAGCATTTT.

This clonotype was counted a few times. This sequence joins TRBV11-2 and TRBJ1-2; 11 bases align to TRBD1. Germline V CDR1 and CDR2: SGHAT, FQNNGV. CDR3 length: 16 residues. Trimming took 1 base from V and 5 from J; bases not matched to a gene: 6. In nucleotides, the CDR3 is TGTGCCAGCAGCTTAGGGGGACAGGGGGATCTTTATGGCTACACCTTC. Encoded protein: CASSLGGQGDLYGYTF.

Regarding this clonotype: Lacking the conserved final phenylalanine or tryptophan, this CDR3 likely reflects a read error. Because the CDR3's place on the DNA is in doubt, the DNA is left out and the CDR3 is given as listed by TCRdb. The chain joins TRBV28 to TRBJ2-7; whether TRBD1, the table's D call, matches the DNA was not checked. The CDR3 is made up of 12 amino acids, end residues included. The germline V gene encodes CDR1 MDHEN and CDR2 SYDVKM. The CDR3 sequence is CASSSQREPPHL.

This clonotype has only a few counts. This CDR3 is CASRKTSGITTNEQFF. The CDR3 DNA follows: TGTGCCAGCAGGAAGACTAGCGGGATCACAACCAATGAGCAGTTCTTC. V and J are TRBV6-1 and TRBJ2-1, with 11 bases fitting TRBD2. The germline V gene encodes CDR1 MNHNS and CDR2 SASEGT. The CDR3 sequence is 16 residues long. After removal of 6 bases from V and 6 bases from J, the junction contained 10 bases not matched to a gene.

This chain links TRBV10-3 with TRBJ2-7; 9 positions match TRBD1. The ends lost 4 bases at V and 5 bases at J; junction bases unmatched: 3. The CDR3 is 13 amino acids. From germline, CDR1 is ENHRY and CDR2 SYGVKD. CDR3 loop: CAISGGQGHEQYF. As DNA, the CDR3 is TGTGCCATCAGTGGGGGACAGGGCCACGAGCAGTACTTC.

This clonotype was detected a few times. This chain joins TRBV11-2 and TRBJ2-5; 11 nucleotides line up with TRBD2. The CDR3 contains 16 residues. Unmatched junction bases numbered 10, after V lost 5 bases and J lost 5 bases. Germline lookup yields CDR1 SGHAT and CDR2 FQNNGV. CDR3 bases: TGTGCCAGCAGCCCAAGACTAGCGGGGCATCTTGAGACCCAGTACTTC. This codes for CASSPRLAGHLETQYF.

This clonotype was observed at least ten times. This chain connects TRBV5-1 to TRBJ2-3; the match to TRBD2 covers 8 bases. Germline V gene data show CDR1 as SGHRS and CDR2 as YFSETQ. V shed 5 bases, J shed 0 bases, and the junction held 2 bases outside the gene matches. This CDR3 has 14 amino acids. For the CDR3, the DNA is TGCGCCAGCAGTAGCGGGACTAGCACAGATACGCAGTATTTT. Translation gives CASSSGTSTDTQYF.

The chain recombines TRBV29-1 with TRBJ2-3; 10 bases are shared with TRBD2. Germline loops: CDR1 SQVTM, CDR2 ANQGSEA. The length of the CDR3 is 14 residues. With 8 bases clipped from V and 2 bases from J, the junction kept 7 bases outside the gene matches. The CDR3 DNA sequence: TGCAGCCATCGGACTAGCGGTATCACAGATACGCAGTATTTT. Residues: CSHRTSGITDTQYF.